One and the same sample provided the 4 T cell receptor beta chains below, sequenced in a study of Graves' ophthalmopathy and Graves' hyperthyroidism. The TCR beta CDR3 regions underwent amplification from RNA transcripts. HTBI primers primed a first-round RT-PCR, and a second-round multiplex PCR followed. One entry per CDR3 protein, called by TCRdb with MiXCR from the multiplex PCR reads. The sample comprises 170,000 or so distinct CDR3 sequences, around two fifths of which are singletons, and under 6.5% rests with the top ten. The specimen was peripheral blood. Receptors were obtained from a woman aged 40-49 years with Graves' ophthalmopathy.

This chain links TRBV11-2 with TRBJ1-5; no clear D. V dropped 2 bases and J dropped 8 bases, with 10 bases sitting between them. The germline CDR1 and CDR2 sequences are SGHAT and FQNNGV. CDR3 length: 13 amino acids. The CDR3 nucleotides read TGTGCCAGCAGCTTATATTCGGGGAAGCCCCAGCATTTT. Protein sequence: CASSLYSGKPQHF. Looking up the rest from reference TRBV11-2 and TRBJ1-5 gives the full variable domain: EAGVAQSPRYKIIEKRQSVAFWCNPISGHATLYWYQQILGQGPKLLIQFQNNGVVDDSQLPKDRFSAERLKGVDSTLKIQPAKLEDSAVYLCASSLYSGKPQHFGDGTRLSIL.

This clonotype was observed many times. The DNA of the CDR3 is TGTGCCACCAGCAGAGATGGTGGCAATCTCTACTATGGCTACACCTTC. Its translation: CATSRDGGNLYYGYTF. This sequence joins TRBV15 and TRBJ1-2, with no clear D. CDR3 length: 16 residues. Germline V gives CDR1 LNHNV, CDR2 YYDKDF (reference sequence). Trimming removed 0 bases from V and 3 bases from J, with 14 bases in between.

The CDR3 nucleotides are TGTGCCAGCAGTCTCTCCTACGGGGCCAACGTCCTGACTTTC. Protein: CASSLSYGANVLTF. The V call is TRBV27, the J call TRBJ2-6; the D is unclear. Germline V gene sequence: CDR1 MNHEY, CDR2 SMNVEV (reference sequence). Trimming cost V 5 bases and J 4 bases, with 9 bases left between them. This CDR3 is 14 amino acids long.

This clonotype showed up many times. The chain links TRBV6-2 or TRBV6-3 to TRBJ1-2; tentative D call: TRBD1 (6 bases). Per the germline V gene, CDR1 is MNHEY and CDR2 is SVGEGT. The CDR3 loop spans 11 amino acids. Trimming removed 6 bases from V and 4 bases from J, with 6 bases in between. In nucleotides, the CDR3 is TGTGCCAGCAGCAGGGGCTATGGCTACACCTTC. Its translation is CASSRGYGYTF.